The 20 T cell receptor beta chains below were found in one sample sequenced in a study of identical twins. A single record per CDR3 protein comes from TCRdb applying MiXCR to the 5' RACE reads. The repertoire has about 470,000 distinct CDR3 sequences, approximately 24% of them found once; the top ten carry 2.9%. This same sample was also taken into another study, of T cells expressing NK-cell markers.

Sample: CD4+ T cells sorted from blood. Receptors originate from a young woman in good health.

The genes are TRBV20-1 and TRBJ2-2; 7 bases are shared with TRBD1. Germline lookup yields CDR1 DFQATT and CDR2 SNEGSKA (reference sequence). This CDR3 has 18 residues. V lost 6 bases, J lost 7 bases, and 23 bases stayed unmatched. The chain's CDR3 is CSAMPIRTGNPRSGELFF. As DNA, the CDR3 is TGCAGTGCCATGCCAATCAGGACAGGCAATCCCCGGAGCGGGGAGCTGTTTTTT.

This clonotype was seen a few times. V usage is TRBV5-1 and J usage is TRBJ1-1; no clear D gene. Deletions cut 1 base from V and 1 base from J, with 8 bases between. Germline CDR1 reads SGHRS; CDR2 reads YFSETQ. The CDR3 runs 14 residues. The CDR3 DNA follows: TGCGCCAGCAGCTTGTATCGACAGAACACTGAAGCTTTCTTT. This encodes CASSLYRQNTEAFF. The full variable domain, in which reference TRBV5-1 and TRBJ1-1 provide the parts outside the CDR3, is KAGVTQTPRYLIKTRGQQVTLSCSPISGHRSVSWYQQTPGQGLQFLFEYFSETQRNKGNFPGRFSGRQFSNSRSEMNVSTLELGDSALYLCASSLYRQNTEAFFGQGTRLTVV.

J is TRBJ1-1 and V is TRBV5-1; D gene ambiguous. V lost 4 bases to trimming and J lost 1 base, with 8 bases between them. This CDR3 is built from 13 residues. Germline V CDR1 and CDR2: SGHRS, YFSETQ. The CDR3, as DNA: TGCGCCAGCAGCATGAATCCGAACACTGAAGCTTTCTTT. Protein product: CASSMNPNTEAFF.

This clonotype was seen more than once but under ten times. The DNA of the CDR3 is TGCGCCAGCAGCTACGGAGGGCCGACAGATACGCAGTATTTT. It encodes CASSYGGPTDTQYF. This chain joins TRBV5-1 and TRBJ2-3, with D maybe TRBD2 (6 bases). Trimming took 3 bases from V and 3 from J, leaving 11 bases between them. CDR1 is SGHRS, CDR2 YFSETQ, per germline. CDR3 size: 14 residues.

CDR3 nucleotides: TGTGCCGCCAGGACTGGCACAGATACGCAGTATTTT. It codes for CAARTGTDTQYF. V usage is TRBV6-5 and J usage is TRBJ2-3; a weak D match, TRBD2 (5 bases). Per the germline V gene, CDR1 is MNHEY and CDR2 is SVGAGI. The CDR3 runs to 12 residues. V dropped 11 bases and J dropped 1 base, with 10 bases sitting between them.

The CDR3 DNA sequence: TGCAGTGGGGGGGAAGGGACAACCTACGAGCAGTACTTC. It specifies CSGGEGTTYEQYF. The J gene is TRBJ2-7, the V gene TRBV20-1; either TRBD1 or TRBD2 may fit D (6 bases each). CDR3 size: 13 residues. Germline V gene data show CDR1 as DFQATT and CDR2 as SNEGSKA (reference sequence). V lost 7 bases to trimming and J lost 2 bases, with 15 bases between them.

This clonotype turned up a few times. The chain combines TRBV5-4 with TRBJ1-1, with D uncertain. V was clipped by 4 bases and J by 0 bases, with 4 bases between them. Looked up from germline, CDR1 is SGHNT and CDR2 is YYREEE (reference sequence). CDR3 size: 12 residues. The DNA for the CDR3 is TGTGCCAGCAGCGGCTTGAACACTGAAGCTTTCTTT. Amino acid sequence: CASSGLNTEAFF.

V and J are TRBV7-2 and TRBJ2-7; D gene uncertain. V was clipped by 1 base and J by 5 bases, with 15 bases between them. This CDR3 is 15 amino acids long. Germline V CDR1 and CDR2: SGHTA, FQGNSA. The CDR3 bases are TGTGCCAGCAGCTTAGTTGGGCCCCGAGGAGACGAGCAGTACTTC. Its protein is CASSLVGPRGDEQYF.

The chain recombines TRBV6-1 with TRBJ1-2; 7 bases line up with TRBD1. V dropped 6 bases and J dropped 4; count of bases not matched to a gene: 5. This CDR3 has 13 residues. Germline assignment: CDR1 MNHNS and CDR2 SASEGT. The CDR3, as DNA: TGTGCCAGCAGCCAGACAGGGATCTATGGCTACACCTTC. As protein: CASSQTGIYGYTF.

This clonotype turned up a few times. J is TRBJ2-7 and V is TRBV7-2; the D gene is possibly TRBD1 (5 bases). The V and J ends lost 3 bases and 0 bases respectively, with 12 bases between them. CDR1 and CDR2 from the germline V gene are SGHTA and FQGNSA. The CDR3 runs 15 residues. The DNA for the CDR3 is TGTGCCAGCAGCTTGGGGCCTATCAGCTCCTACGAGCAGTACTTC. Translation: CASSLGPISSYEQYF.

This clonotype appeared a few times. The chain carries TRBV20-1 and TRBJ2-3, with D unresolved. Trimming took off 3 bases at V and 8 bases at J, with 18 bases between the two ends. CDR3 size: 14 residues. CDR1 DFQATT and CDR2 SNEGSKA come from the germline V gene (reference sequence). In DNA, the CDR3 is TGCAGTGCTAGTTTGCGGAGCCAAGGTGGTACGCAGTATTTT. Protein sequence: CSASLRSQGGTQYF.

The gene calls are TRBV20-1 and TRBJ1-2; no firm D call. CDR1 is DFQATT and CDR2 is SNEGSKA in the germline V gene (reference sequence). The CDR3 length is 11 residues. The V and J ends lost 3 bases and 6 bases respectively, with 8 bases between them. As DNA, the CDR3 is TGCAGTGCTAGTGGGAACCATGGCTACACCTTC. Translated, it gives CSASGNHGYTF.

A few counts support this clonotype. In DNA form, the CDR3 reads TGTGCCAGCAGCTTAGGAGGGACTAGCGGGGGACAAGAGACCCAGTACTTC. Residues: CASSLGGTSGGQETQYF. The chain uses TRBV7-9 and TRBJ2-5, with TRBD2 identical over 14 bases. Losses at the gene ends were 1 base for V and 2 bases for J; bases not matched to a gene: 3. Germline V gene sequence: CDR1 SEHNR, CDR2 FQNEAQ (reference sequence). The CDR3 is made up of 17 amino acids. The full variable domain, with the rest looked up from reference TRBV7-9 and TRBJ2-5, is DTGVSQNPRHKITKRGQNVTFRCDPISEHNRLYWYRQTLGQGPEFLTYFQNEAQLEKSRLLSDRFSAERPKGSFSTLEIQRTEQGDSAMYLCASSLGGTSGGQETQYFGPGTRLLVL.

CDR3: CASSAGGATDTQYF. Here the CDR3 DNA reads TGTGCCAGCAGTGCCGGGGGTGCCACAGATACGCAGTATTTT. The chain uses TRBV12-3 or TRBV12-4 and TRBJ2-3, with D possibly matching TRBD2 (6 bases). V was pared by 5 bases and J by 2 bases, with 11 bases between. The CDR3 has 14 amino acids.

J is TRBJ2-1 and V is TRBV29-1; D not certain. This CDR3 comprises 11 residues. Trimming removed 4 bases from V and 4 bases from J, with 5 bases in between. Germline CDR1 and CDR2: SQVTM and ANQGSEA. As DNA, the CDR3 is TGCAGCGTTGGTTTTTACAATGAGCAGTTCTTC. Protein sequence: CSVGFYNEQFF.

This chain connects TRBV5-6 to TRBJ2-7, with D possibly being TRBD2 (6 bases). Germline V gene lookup returns CDR1 SGHDT and CDR2 YYEEEE. The CDR3 runs to 13 residues. V was shortened by 8 bases and J by 3 bases, with 15 bases between the two germline ends. In nucleotides, the CDR3 is TGTGCCAGGAGCCCGGGGGTCAGCTACGAGCAGTACTTC. This codes for CARSPGVSYEQYF.

At least ten counts were recorded for this clonotype. At one end the junction does not follow the germline gene, possibly because of a read error. This chain joins TRBV20-1 and TRBJ2-3, with TRBD2 identical over 7 bases. CDR1 and CDR2 from the germline V gene are DFQATT and SNEGSKA (reference sequence). This CDR3 is built from 15 residues. CDR3 amino acids: CSATSAGLGTDTQYF. DNA for the CDR3: TGCAGCGCTACTTCAGCGGGGTTAGGCACAGATACGCAGTATTTT.

In this sample, this clonotype turned up many times. The chain couples TRBV6-5 to TRBJ1-1; D ambiguous. CDR1 and CDR2 from the germline V gene are MNHEY and SVGAGI. CDR3 length: 15 residues. The V and J ends lost 2 bases and 0 bases respectively, with 10 bases between them. The CDR3 DNA follows: TGTGCCAGCAGTTACGCGCAGCCAGTGAACACTGAAGCTTTCTTT. Protein sequence: CASSYAQPVNTEAFF.

The table lists this clonotype with a few counts. The chain is built from TRBV6-5 and TRBJ1-1; TRBD1 matches at 7 bases. After removal of 5 bases from V and 10 bases from J, the junction contained 7 bases not matched to a gene. Germline V CDR1 and CDR2: MNHEY, SVGAGI. The CDR3 is made up of 12 amino acids. The CDR3 here is CASSQKGQRAFF. CDR3 DNA: TGTGCCAGCAGTCAGAAGGGACAGAGAGCTTTCTTT.

V is TRBV5-1 and J is TRBJ2-7; 10 bases are a match to TRBD2. Germline V gene data show CDR1 as SGHRS and CDR2 as YFSETQ. V shed 4 bases and J 3 bases; nucleotides not matched to a gene: 7. The CDR3 sequence is 15 residues long. As DNA, the CDR3 is TGCGCCAGCAGCACAGGACTAGCGGAGGACTACGAGCAGTACTTC. This translates into CASSTGLAEDYEQYF.